This TCR beta chain is from a study of blood T cell repertoires in COVID-19. This clone was counted a few times. Profiled with immunoSEQ multiplex PCR; TCRdb holds only in-frame clones, not every one. The data contain some 200,000 clones, roughly 80% of them singletons. The trim removed 5 bases at V and 1 base at J, leaving 1 base unmatched. The CDR3 has 13 amino acids. Germline V lookup: CDR1 SNHLY, CDR2 FYNNEI. The chain employs TRBV2 and TRBJ1-1, with TRBD1 matching over 7 bases. Input material: peripheral blood. This sequence originates from a woman aged 60 to 75 with acute or convalescent COVID-19. This CDR3 is CASSYRGNTEAFF. In nucleotides, the CDR3 is TGTGCCAGCAGTTACAGGGGGAACACTGAAGCTTTCTTT.